Listed below are T cell receptor beta chains from one sample, sequenced in a study of cytomegalovirus exposure and HLA in healthy donors. TCRdb's copy holds only in-frame clones and misses some; the assay was immunoSEQ multiplex PCR. The sample lists over 110,000 clones, about 88% occurring once. Sequenced input: PBMCs. All receptors come from a man younger than 35 in good health and CMV-seropositive. CDR3s leave out the opening cysteine and the closing phenylalanine or tryptophan. The D gene is left open where the match is weak.

ASSPTGTSVYNEQF	TRBD2	TRBV9	TRBJ2-1
ASSSGVGGANVLT	-	TRBV11-2	TRBJ2-6
ASSTPGQGTETQY	TRBD1	TRBV7-9	TRBJ2-5
ASSQLRLAGEVYEQY	TRBD2	TRBV4-1	TRBJ2-7
ASSSHGQRTEAF	-	TRBV6-5	TRBJ1-1
ASSEERRQGASPLH	TRBD1	TRBV6-1	TRBJ1-6
ASSKMGQGANEQF	TRBD1	TRBV11-2	TRBJ2-1
ATQWGRSSGANVLT	-	TRBV2	TRBJ2-6
SAAGTGSYEQY	TRBD1	TRBV29-1	TRBJ2-7
ATSGQGNQPQH	TRBD1	TRBV2	TRBJ1-5
ASSRSGGATGELF	TRBD2	TRBV5-4	TRBJ2-2
AIRTDRGSYEQY	TRBD1	TRBV10-3	TRBJ2-7
AWSVGSGGSYEQY	TRBD2	TRBV30	TRBJ2-7
ASSPYFNTDTQY	-	TRBV5-4	TRBJ2-3
ASSPGTTGETQY	-	TRBV7-9	TRBJ2-5
ASSELAGVQEQF	TRBD2	TRBV10-1	TRBJ2-1
ASSHRGGLGNEQF	TRBD2	TRBV5-6	TRBJ2-1